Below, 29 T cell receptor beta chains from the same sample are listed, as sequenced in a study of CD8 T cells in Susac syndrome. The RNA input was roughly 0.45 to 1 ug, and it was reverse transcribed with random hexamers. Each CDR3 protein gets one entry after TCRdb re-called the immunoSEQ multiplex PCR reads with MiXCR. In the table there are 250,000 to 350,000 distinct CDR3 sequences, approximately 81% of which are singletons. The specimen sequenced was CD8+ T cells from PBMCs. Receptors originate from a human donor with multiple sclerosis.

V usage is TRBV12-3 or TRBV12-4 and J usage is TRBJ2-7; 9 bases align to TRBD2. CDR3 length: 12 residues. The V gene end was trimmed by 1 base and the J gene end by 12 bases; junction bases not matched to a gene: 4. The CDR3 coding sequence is TGTGCCAGCAGTTTAGGCGGGAGGGCGTGGTACTTC. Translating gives CASSLGGRAWYF.

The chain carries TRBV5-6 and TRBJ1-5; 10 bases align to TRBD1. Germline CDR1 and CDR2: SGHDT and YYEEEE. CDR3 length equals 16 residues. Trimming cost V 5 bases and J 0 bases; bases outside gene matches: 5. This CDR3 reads CASSWGQGYSNQPQHF. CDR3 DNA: TGTGCCAGCAGTTGGGGACAGGGGTATAGCAATCAGCCCCAGCATTTT.

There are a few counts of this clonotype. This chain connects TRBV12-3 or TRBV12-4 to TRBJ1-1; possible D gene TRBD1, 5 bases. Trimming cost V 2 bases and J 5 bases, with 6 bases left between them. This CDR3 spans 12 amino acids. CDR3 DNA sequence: TGTGCCAGCAGTTTAAAGGGGACTGAAGCTTTCTTT. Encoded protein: CASSLKGTEAFF.

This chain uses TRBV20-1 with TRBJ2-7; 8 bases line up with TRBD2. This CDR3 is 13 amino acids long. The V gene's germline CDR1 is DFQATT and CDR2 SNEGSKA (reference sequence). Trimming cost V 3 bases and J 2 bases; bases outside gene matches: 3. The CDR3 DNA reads TGCAGTGCTAGTTCGCGGGGGGCCTACGAGCAGTACTTC. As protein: CSASSRGAYEQYF.

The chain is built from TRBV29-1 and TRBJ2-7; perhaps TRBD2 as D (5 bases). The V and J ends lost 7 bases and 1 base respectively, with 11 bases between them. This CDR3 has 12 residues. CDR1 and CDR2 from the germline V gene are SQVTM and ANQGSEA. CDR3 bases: TGCAGCGCCGAGGGCAGATCCTACGAGCAGTACTTC. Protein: CSAEGRSYEQYF.

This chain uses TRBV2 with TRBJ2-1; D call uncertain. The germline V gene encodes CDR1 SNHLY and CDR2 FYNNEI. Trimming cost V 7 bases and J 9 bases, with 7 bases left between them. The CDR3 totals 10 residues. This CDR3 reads CASMSGEQFF. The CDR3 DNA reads TGTGCCAGCATGTCCGGTGAGCAGTTCTTC.

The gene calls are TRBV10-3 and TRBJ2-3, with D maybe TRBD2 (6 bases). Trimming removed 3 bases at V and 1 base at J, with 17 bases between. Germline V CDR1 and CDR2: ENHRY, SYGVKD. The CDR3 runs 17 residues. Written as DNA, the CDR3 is TGTGCCATCAGTGACCCCGAGGCTAGCGTAGGCACAGATACGCAGTATTTT. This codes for CAISDPEASVGTDTQYF.

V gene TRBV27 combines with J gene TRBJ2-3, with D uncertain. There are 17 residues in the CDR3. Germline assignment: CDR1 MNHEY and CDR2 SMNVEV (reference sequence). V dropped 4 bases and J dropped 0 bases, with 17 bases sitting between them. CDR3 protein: CASSYTSNHLSTDTQYF. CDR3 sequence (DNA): TGTGCCAGCAGTTACACATCAAACCACCTTAGCACAGATACGCAGTATTTT.

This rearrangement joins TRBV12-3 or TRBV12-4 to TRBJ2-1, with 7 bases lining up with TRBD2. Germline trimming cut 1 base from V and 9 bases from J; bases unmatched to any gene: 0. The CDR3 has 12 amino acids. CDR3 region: CASSLGGGEQFF. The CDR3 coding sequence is TGTGCCAGCAGTTTAGGGGGGGGTGAGCAGTTCTTC.

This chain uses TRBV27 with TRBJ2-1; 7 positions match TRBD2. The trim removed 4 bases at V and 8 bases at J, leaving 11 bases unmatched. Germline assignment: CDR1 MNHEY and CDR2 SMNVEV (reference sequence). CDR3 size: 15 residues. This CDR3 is CASSSLPGRGDEQFF. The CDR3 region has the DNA TGTGCCAGCAGTTCCCTCCCGGGGAGGGGCGATGAGCAGTTCTTC.

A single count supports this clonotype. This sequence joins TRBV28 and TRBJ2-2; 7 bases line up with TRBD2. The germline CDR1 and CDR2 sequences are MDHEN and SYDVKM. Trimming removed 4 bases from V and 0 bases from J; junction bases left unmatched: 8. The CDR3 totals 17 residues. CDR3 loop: CASSCPSLAANTGELFF. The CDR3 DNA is TGTGCCAGCAGTTGCCCCTCCCTAGCGGCGAACACCGGGGAGCTGTTTTTT. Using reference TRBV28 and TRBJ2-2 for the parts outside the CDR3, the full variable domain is DVKVTQSSRYLVKRTGEKVFLECVQDMDHENMFWYRQDPGLGLRLIYFSYDVKMKEKGDIPEGYSVSREKKERFSLILESASTNQTSMYLCASSCPSLAANTGELFFGEGSRLTVL.

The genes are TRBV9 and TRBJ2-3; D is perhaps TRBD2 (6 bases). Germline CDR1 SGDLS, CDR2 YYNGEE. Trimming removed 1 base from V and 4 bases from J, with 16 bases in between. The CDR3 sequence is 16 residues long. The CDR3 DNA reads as TGTGCCAGCAGCGTATCCCCGACTAGGAGGGCAGATACGCAGTATTTT. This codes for CASSVSPTRRADTQYF.

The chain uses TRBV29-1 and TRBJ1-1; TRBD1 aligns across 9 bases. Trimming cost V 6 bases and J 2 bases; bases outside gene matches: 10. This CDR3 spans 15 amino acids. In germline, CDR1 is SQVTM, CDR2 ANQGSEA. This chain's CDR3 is CSVGDRGGFNTEAFF. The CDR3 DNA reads TGCAGCGTGGGAGACAGGGGGGGGTTTAACACTGAAGCTTTCTTT.

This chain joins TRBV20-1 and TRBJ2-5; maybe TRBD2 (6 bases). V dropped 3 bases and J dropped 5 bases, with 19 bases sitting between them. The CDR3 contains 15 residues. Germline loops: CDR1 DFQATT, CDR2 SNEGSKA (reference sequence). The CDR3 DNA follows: TGCAGTGCTAGGTTTTTAGCGGCCCAGAGTGAGACCCAGTACTTC. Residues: CSARFLAAQSETQYF.

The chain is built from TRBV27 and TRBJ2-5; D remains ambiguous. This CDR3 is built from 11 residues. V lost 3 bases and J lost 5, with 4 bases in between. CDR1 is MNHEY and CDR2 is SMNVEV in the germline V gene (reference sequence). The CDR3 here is CASSFAETQYF. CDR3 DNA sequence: TGTGCCAGCAGTTTCGCCGAGACCCAGTACTTC.

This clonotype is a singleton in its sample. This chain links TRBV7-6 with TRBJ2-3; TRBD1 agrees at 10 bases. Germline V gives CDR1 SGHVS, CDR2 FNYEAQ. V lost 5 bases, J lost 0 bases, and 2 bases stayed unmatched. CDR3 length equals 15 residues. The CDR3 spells CASSPDRGSTDTQYF. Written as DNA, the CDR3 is TGTGCCAGCAGCCCGGACAGGGGGAGCACAGATACGCAGTATTTT.

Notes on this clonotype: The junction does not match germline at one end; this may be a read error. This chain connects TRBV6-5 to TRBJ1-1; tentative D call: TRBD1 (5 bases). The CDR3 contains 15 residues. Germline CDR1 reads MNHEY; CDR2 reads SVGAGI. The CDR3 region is CASSYSVTVNTEAFF. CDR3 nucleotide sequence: TGTGCCAGCAGCTACTCCGTGACAGTGAACACTGAAGCTTTCTTT.

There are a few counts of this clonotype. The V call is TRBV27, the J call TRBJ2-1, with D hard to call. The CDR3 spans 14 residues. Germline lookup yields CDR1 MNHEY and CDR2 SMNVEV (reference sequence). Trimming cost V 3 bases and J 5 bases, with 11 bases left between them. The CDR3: CASSFSGLNNEQFF. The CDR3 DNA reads TGTGCCAGCAGTTTCTCAGGATTAAACAATGAGCAGTTCTTC.

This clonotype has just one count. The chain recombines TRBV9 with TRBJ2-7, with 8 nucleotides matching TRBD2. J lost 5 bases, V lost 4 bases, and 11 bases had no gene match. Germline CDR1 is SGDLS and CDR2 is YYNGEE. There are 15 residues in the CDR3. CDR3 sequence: CASSLQAGALNEQYF. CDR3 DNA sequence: TGTGCCAGCAGCCTTCAAGCGGGAGCATTGAACGAGCAGTACTTC.

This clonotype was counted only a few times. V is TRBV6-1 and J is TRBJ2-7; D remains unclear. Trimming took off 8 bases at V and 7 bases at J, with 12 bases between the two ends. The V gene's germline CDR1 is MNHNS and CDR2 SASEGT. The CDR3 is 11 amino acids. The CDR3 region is CASLALREQYF. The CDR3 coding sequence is TGTGCCAGCTTGGCCCTGCGGGAGCAGTACTTC.

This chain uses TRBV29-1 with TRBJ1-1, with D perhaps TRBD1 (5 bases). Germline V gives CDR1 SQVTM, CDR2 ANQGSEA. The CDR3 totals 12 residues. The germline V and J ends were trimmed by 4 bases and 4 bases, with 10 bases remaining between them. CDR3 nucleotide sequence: TGCAGCGTTGTTAAAACAGGCACTGAAGCTTTCTTT. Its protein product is CSVVKTGTEAFF.

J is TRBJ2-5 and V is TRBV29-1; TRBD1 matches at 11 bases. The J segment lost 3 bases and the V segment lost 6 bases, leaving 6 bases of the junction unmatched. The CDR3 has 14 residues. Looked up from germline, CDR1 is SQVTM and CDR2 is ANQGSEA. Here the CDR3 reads CSVGGTGGKETQYF. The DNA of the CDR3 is TGCAGCGTGGGAGGGACAGGGGGAAAAGAGACCCAGTACTTC.

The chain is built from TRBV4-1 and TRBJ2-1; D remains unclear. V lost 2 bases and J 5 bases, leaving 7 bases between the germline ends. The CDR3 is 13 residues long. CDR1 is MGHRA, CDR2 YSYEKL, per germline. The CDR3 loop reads CASSQIGNNEQFF. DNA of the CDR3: TGCGCCAGCAGCCAAATTGGGAACAATGAGCAGTTCTTC.

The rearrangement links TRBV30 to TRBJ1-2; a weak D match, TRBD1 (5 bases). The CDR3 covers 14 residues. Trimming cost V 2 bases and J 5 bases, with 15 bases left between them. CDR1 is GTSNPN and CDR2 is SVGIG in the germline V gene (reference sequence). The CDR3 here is CAWSPPEGTYGYTF. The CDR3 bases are TGTGCCTGGAGTCCCCCCGAGGGGACTTATGGCTACACCTTC.

This CDR3 reads CASSYIPHGDTQYF. The DNA for the CDR3 is TGTGCCAGCAGTTACATCCCCCACGGGGATACGCAGTATTTT. The rearrangement joins TRBV6-2 or TRBV6-3 to TRBJ2-3; no firm D call. The CDR3 runs to 14 residues. Germline lookup yields CDR1 MNHEY and CDR2 SVGEGT. V was cut by 2 bases and J by 6 bases, with 12 bases left in between.

The CDR3 nucleotides are TGTGCCAGCAGCCCCGGAGTGGGGGTAGCCAAAAACATTCAGTACTTC. Protein sequence: CASSPGVGVAKNIQYF. V and J are TRBV7-2 and TRBJ2-4; either TRBD1 or TRBD2 may fit D (5 bases each). The germline V gene encodes CDR1 SGHTA and CDR2 FQGNSA. The CDR3 consists of 16 residues. Trimming removed 5 bases at V and 0 bases at J, with 14 bases between.

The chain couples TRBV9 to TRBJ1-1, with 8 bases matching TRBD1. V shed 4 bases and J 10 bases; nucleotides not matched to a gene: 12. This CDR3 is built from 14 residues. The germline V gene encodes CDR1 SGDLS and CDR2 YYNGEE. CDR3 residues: CASSPRPLQGGAFF. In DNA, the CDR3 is TGTGCCAGCAGCCCTCGCCCCCTACAGGGGGGAGCTTTCTTT. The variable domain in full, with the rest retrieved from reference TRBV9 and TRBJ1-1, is DSGVTQTPKHLITATGQRVTLRCSPRSGDLSVYWYQQSLDQGLQFLIQYYNGEERAKGNILERFSAQQFPDLHSELNLSSLELGDSALYFCASSPRPLQGGAFFGQGTRLTVV.

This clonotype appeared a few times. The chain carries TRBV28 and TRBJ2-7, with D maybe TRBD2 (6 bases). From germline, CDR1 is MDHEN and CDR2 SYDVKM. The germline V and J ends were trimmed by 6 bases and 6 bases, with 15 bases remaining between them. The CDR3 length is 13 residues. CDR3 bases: TGTGCCAGCAGAGGTCCGCGGGAAGGCGAGCAGTACTTC. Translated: CASRGPREGEQYF.

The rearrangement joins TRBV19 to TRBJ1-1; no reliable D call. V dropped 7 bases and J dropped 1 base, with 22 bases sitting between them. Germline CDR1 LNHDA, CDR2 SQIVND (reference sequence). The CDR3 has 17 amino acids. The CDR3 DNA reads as TGTGCCAGTACCAACGTCCGGGCCTGGGAGGGGAACACTGAAGCTTTCTTT. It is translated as CASTNVRAWEGNTEAFF.